This TCR beta chain was captured in a study of cytomegalovirus exposure and HLA in healthy donors. Study-level findings and limits: For most TCR beta V segments, an earlier analysis put the productive rate at about 90% or about 30% of the time. TCR beta sequences reportedly predicted most subjects' HLA-A and HLA-B alleles accurately.

This clone was detected only a few times. Its antigen is currently unknown. The PCR employed 60 Vbeta primers together with 13 Jbeta primers. Repertoires were generated with immunoSEQ multiplex PCR, while TCRdb's copy carries only in-frame clones and drops some. Of approximately 81,000 clones listed, around 85% are singletons. Germline loops: CDR1 LNHDA, CDR2 SQIVND (reference sequence). This CDR3 comprises 14 residues. V gave up 3 bases and J gave up 3 bases, with 11 bases separating them. The receptor was derived from a woman aged 45-65 years in good health and CMV-seronegative. V and J are TRBV19 and TRBJ1-1; D perhaps matches TRBD1 (6 bases). The specimen was PBMCs. The CDR3 sequence: CASSITGPYTEAFF. The CDR3 DNA follows: TGTGCCAGTAGTATCACAGGGCCGTACACTGAAGCTTTCTTT.